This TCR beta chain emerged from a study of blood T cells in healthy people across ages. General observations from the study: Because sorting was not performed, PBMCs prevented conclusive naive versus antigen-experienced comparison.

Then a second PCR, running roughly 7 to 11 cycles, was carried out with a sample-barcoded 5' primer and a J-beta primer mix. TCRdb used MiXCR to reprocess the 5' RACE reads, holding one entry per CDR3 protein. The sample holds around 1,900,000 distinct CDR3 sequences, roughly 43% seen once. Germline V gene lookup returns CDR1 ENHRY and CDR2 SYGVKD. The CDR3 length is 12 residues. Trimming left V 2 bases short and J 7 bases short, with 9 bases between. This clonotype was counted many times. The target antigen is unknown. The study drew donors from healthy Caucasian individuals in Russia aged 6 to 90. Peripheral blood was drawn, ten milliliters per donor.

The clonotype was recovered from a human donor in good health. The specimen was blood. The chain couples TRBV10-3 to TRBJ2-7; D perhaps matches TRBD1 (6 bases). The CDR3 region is CAISEDRQEQYF. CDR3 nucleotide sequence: TGTGCCATCAGTGAGGACAGGCAAGAGCAGTACTTC.